The present TCR beta chain was sequenced within a study of shared clonotypes between healthy human individuals. Assay: immunoSEQ multiplex PCR; the TCRdb copy retains only in-frame clones and omits some. The top ten clones hold 0.5% to 0.65% of a sample with over 850,000 clones, roughly 74% of them seen once. The donors were all Caucasian adults (living in Nashville, Tennessee). The V gene's germline CDR1 is MNHNS and CDR2 SASEGT. V was clipped by 4 bases and J by 4 bases, with 11 bases between them. CDR3 size: 13 residues. The sequenced sample was memory CD4+ T cells from PBMCs. Described subset: CD45RA-negative fraction. The genes are TRBV6-1 and TRBJ2-7, with a possible D match to TRBD1 (5 bases). The clonotype comes from a man aged 18-30 years in good health. Some clones in this sample may be carry-over from other donors' samples. This CDR3 reads CASSVSGWYEQYF. In DNA form, the CDR3 reads TGTGCCAGCAGTGTTTCAGGGTGGTACGAGCAGTACTTC.